This T cell receptor (beta chain) is drawn from a study of siplizumab effects on memory and regulatory T cells. Germline V gene data show CDR1 as MGHRA and CDR2 as YSYEKL. This CDR3 has 16 amino acids. V was pared by 4 bases and J by 1 base, with 4 bases of the junction left unmatched. Repertoires were generated with immunoSEQ multiplex PCR, while TCRdb's copy carries only in-frame clones and drops some. The sample has roughly 100,000 clones, over 90% seen once; the top ten hold about 0.62%. In regard to this clone: The antigen is undetermined.

Study-level results: Greater diversity than memory cells seemed evident in naive T cells, which also appeared to be major alloresponse contributors.

The sequence was obtained from a human donor in good health. The chain uses TRBV4-1 and TRBJ2-5, with 12 bases aligning to TRBD2. The sequencing input was Tregs sorted from blood. CDR3 bases: TGCGCCAGCAGCCTCGGGACTAGCGGGCGCCAAGAGACCCAGTACTTC. The encoded protein is CASSLGTSGRQETQYF.